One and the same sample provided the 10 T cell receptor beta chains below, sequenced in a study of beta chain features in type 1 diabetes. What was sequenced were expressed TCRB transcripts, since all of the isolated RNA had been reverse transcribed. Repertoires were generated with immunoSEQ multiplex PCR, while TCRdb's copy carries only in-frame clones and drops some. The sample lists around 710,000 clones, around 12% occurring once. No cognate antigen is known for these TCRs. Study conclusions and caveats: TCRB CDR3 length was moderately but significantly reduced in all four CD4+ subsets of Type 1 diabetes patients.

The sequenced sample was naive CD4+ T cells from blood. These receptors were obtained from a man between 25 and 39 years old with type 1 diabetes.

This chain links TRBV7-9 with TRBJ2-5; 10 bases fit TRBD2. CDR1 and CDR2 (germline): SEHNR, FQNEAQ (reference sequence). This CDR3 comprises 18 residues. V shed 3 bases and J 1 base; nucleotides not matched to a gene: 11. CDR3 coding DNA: TGTGCCAGCAGCTTCCCTTATCTAGCGGGGGTGGCCCAAGAGACCCAGTACTTC. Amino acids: CASSFPYLAGVAQETQYF.

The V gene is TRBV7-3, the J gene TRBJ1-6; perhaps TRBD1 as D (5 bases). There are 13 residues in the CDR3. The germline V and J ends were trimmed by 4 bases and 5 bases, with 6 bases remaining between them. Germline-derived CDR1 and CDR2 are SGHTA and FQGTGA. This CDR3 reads CASSSGDNSPLHF. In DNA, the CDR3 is TGTGCCAGCAGCTCGGGGGATAATTCACCCCTCCACTTT.

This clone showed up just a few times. As DNA, the CDR3 is TGTGCCAGCAGTGAGGCAGGTCGAAACACCATATATTTT. This sequence encodes CASSEAGRNTIYF. The chain links TRBV25-1 to TRBJ1-3; D gene ambiguous. Trimming took off 3 bases at V and 5 bases at J, with 8 bases between the two ends. The CDR3 has 13 residues. Germline V gene sequence: CDR1 MGHDK, CDR2 SYGVNS.

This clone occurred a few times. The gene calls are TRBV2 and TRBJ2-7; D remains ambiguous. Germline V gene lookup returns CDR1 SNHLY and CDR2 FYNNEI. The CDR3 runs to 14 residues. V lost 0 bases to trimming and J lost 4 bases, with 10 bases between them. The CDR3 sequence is CASSEAIQPYEQYF. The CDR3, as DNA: TGTGCCAGCAGTGAAGCTATACAGCCATACGAGCAGTACTTC.

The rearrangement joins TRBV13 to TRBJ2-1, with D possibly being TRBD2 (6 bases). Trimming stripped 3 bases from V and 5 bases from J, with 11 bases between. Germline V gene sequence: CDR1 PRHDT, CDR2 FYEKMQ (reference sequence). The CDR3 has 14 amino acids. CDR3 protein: CASSLRTTDNEQFF. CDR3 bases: TGTGCCAGCAGCTTGAGGACTACAGACAATGAGCAGTTCTTC.

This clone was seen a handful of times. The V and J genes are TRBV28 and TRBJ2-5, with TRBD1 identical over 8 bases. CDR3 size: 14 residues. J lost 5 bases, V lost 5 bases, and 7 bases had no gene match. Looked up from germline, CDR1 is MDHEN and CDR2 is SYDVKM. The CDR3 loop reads CASSPRQGLETQYF. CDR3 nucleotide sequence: TGTGCCAGCAGTCCCAGACAGGGGCTTGAGACCCAGTACTTC.

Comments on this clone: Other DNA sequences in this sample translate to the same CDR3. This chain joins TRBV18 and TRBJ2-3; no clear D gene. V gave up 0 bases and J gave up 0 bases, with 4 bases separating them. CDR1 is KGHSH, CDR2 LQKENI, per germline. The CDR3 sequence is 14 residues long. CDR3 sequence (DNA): TGTGCCAGCTCACCACCGGGAAGCACAGATACGCAGTATTTT. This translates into CASSPPGSTDTQYF.

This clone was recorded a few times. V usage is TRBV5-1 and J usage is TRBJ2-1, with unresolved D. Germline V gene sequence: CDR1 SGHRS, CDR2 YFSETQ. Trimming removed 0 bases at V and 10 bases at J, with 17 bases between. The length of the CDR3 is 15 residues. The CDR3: CASSLATGPLPEQFF. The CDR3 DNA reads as TGCGCCAGCAGCTTGGCTACCGGGCCTCTTCCCGAGCAGTTCTTC.

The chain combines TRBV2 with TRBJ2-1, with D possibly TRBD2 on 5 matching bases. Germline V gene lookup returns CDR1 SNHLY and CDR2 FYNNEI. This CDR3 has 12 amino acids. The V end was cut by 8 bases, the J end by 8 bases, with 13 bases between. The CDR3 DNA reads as TGTGCCAGCTCCAGAGAAGCGGATGAGCAGTTCTTC. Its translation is CASSREADEQFF. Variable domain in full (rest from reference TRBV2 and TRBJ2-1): EPEVTQTPSHQVTQMGQEVILRCVPISNHLYFYWYRQILGQKVEFLVSFYNNEISEKSEIFDDQFSVERPDGSNFTLKIRSTKLEDSAMYFCASSREADEQFFGPGTRLTVL.

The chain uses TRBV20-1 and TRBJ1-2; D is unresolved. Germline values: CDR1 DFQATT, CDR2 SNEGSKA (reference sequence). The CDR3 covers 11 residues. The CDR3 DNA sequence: TGCACTGCCCCAGGTGCCTATGGCTACACCTTC. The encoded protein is CTAPGAYGYTF.